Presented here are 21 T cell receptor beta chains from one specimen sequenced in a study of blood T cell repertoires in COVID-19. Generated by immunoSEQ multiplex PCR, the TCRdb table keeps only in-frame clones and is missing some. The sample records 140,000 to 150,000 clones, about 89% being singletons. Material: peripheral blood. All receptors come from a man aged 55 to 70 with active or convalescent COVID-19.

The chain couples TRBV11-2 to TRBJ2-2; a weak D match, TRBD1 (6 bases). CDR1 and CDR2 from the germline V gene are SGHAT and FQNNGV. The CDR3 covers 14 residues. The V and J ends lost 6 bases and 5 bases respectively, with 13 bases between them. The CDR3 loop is CASRSRTVTGELFF. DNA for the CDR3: TGTGCCAGCAGGTCACGGACAGTGACCGGGGAGCTGTTTTTT.

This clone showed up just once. The DNA for the CDR3 is TGTGCCAGTAGTAGCCAACAGGGGTTCACTGAAGCTTTCTTT. This gives the protein CASSSQQGFTEAFF. The V and J genes are TRBV19 and TRBJ1-1; 7 nucleotides match TRBD1. Germline loops: CDR1 LNHDA, CDR2 SQIVND (reference sequence). This CDR3 has 14 amino acids. V gave up 4 bases and J gave up 4 bases; unmatched junction bases: 6.

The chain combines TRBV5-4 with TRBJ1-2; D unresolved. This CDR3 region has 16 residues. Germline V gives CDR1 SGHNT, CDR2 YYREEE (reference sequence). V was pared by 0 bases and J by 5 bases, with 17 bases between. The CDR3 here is CASSLGWQDREYGYTF. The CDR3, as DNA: TGTGCCAGCAGCTTGGGATGGCAGGACCGGGAATATGGCTACACCTTC.

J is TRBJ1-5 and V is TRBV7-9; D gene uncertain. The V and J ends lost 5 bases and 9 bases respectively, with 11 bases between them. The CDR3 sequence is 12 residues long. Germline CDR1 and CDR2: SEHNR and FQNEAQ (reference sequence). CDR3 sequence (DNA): TGTGCCAGCAGCATCGTCCTCGGGCCCCAGCATTTT. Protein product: CASSIVLGPQHF.

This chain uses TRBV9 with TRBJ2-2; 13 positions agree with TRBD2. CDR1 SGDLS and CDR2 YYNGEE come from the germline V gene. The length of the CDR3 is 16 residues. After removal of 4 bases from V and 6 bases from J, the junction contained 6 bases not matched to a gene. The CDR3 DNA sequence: TGTGCCAGCAGCTCGCGACTAGCGGGAGGTTCCGGGGAGCTGTTTTTT. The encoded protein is CASSSRLAGGSGELFF. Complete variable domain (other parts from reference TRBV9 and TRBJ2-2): DSGVTQTPKHLITATGQRVTLRCSPRSGDLSVYWYQQSLDQGLQFLIQYYNGEERAKGNILERFSAQQFPDLHSELNLSSLELGDSALYFCASSSRLAGGSGELFFGEGSRLTVL.

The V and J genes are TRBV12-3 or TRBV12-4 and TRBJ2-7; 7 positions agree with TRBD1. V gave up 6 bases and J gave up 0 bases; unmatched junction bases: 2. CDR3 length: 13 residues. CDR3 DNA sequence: TGTGCCAGCAGCCGGGACAGCTCCTACGAGCAGTACTTC. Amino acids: CASSRDSSYEQYF.

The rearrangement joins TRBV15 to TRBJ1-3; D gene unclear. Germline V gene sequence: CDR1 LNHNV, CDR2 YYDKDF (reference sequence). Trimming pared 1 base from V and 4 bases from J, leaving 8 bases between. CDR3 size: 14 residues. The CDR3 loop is CATSRVDTGNTIYF. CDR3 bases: TGTGCCACCAGCAGAGTAGACACCGGAAACACCATATATTTT.

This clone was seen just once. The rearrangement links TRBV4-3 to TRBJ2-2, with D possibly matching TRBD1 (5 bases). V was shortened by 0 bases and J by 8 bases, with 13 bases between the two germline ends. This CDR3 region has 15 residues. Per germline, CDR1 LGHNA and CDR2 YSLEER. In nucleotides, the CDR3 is TGCGCCAGCAGCCAAGATGGCAGGGATTTAGGGGAGCTGTTTTTT. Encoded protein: CASSQDGRDLGELFF.

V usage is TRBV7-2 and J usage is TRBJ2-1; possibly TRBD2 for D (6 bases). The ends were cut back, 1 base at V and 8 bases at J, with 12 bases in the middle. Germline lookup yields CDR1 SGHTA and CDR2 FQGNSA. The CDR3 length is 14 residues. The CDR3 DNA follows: TGTGCCAGCAGCTTAGTTGGAGGGGTCGATGAGCAGTTCTTC. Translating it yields CASSLVGGVDEQFF.

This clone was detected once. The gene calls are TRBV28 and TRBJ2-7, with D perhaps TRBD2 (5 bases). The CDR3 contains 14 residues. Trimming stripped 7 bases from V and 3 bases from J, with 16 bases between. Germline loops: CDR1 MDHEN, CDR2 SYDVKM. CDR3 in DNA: TGTGCCAGCACCGTGGGCGGGTCAATCTACGAGCAGTACTTC. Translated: CASTVGGSIYEQYF.

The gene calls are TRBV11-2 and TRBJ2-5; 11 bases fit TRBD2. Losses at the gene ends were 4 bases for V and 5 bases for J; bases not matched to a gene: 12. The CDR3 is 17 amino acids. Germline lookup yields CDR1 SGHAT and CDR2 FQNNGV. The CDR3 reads CASSSITRLAGRETQYF. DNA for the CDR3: TGTGCCAGCAGCTCGATCACACGACTAGCGGGGAGGGAGACCCAGTACTTC.

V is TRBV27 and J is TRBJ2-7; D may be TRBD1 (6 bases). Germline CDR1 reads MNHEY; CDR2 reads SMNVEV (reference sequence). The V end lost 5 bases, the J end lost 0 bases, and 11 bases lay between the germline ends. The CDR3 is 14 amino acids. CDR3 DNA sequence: TGTGCCAGCAGTCCCCTGACAGGCTCCTACGAGCAGTACTTC. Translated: CASSPLTGSYEQYF.

The chain's CDR3 is CASSLLAGVDGELFF. DNA of the CDR3: TGTGCCAGCAGCTTACTAGCGGGAGTCGACGGGGAGCTGTTTTTT. The genes are TRBV7-2 and TRBJ2-2; 10 nucleotides agree with TRBD2. V trimming: 2 bases; J trimming: 7 bases; junction bases outside the gene matches: 4. Germline CDR1 reads SGHTA; CDR2 reads FQGNSA. The CDR3 sequence is 15 residues long. Complete variable domain (other parts from reference TRBV7-2 and TRBJ2-2): GAGVSQSPSNKVTEKGKDVELRCDPISGHTALYWYRQSLGQGLEFLIYFQGNSAPDKSGLPSDRFSAERTGGSVSTLTIQRTQQEDSAVYLCASSLLAGVDGELFFGEGSRLTVL.

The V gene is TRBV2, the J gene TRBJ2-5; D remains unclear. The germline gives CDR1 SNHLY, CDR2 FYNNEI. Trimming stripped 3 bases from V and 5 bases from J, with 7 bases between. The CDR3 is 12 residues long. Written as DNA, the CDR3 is TGTGCCAGCAGTGAGAGCTGGGAGACCCAGTACTTC. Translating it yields CASSESWETQYF.

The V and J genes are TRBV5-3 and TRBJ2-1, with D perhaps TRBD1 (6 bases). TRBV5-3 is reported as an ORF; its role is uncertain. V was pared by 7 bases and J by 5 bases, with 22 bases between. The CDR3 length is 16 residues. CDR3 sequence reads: CARGHPTGSLNNEQFF. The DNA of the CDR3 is TGTGCCAGAGGACATCCGACAGGCTCCCTGAACAATGAGCAGTTCTTC.

As DNA, the CDR3 is TGTGCCAGCAGCCTAACTAGCGGGGGGGCCGTCGACGAGCAGTACTTC. Its translation is CASSLTSGGAVDEQYF. The chain uses TRBV7-2 and TRBJ2-7; 13 positions agree with TRBD2. The germline CDR1 and CDR2 sequences are SGHTA and FQGNSA. This CDR3 spans 16 amino acids. The junction had 9 bases not matched to a gene; V was cut back by 5 bases and J by 5 bases. Full variable domain (outside the CDR3, taken from reference TRBV7-2 and TRBJ2-7): GAGVSQSPSNKVTEKGKDVELRCDPISGHTALYWYRQSLGQGLEFLIYFQGNSAPDKSGLPSDRFSAERTGGSVSTLTIQRTQQEDSAVYLCASSLTSGGAVDEQYFGPGTRLTVT.

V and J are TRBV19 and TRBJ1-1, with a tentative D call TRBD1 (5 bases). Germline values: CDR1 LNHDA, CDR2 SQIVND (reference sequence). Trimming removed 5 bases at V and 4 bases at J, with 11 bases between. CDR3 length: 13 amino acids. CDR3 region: CASSLRQTTEAFF. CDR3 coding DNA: TGTGCCAGTAGTCTGCGACAGACCACTGAAGCTTTCTTT.

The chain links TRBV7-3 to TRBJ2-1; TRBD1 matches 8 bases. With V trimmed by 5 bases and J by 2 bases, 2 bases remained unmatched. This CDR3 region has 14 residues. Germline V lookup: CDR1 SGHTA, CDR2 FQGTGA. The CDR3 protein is CASSPDRAYNEQFF. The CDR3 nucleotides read TGTGCCAGCAGCCCGGACAGGGCCTACAATGAGCAGTTCTTC. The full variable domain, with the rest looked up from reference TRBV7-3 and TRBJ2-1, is GAGVSQTPSNKVTEKGKYVELRCDPISGHTALYWYRQSLGQGPEFLIYFQGTGAADDSGLPNDRFFAVRPEGSVSTLKIQRTERGDSAVYLCASSPDRAYNEQFFGPGTRLTVL.

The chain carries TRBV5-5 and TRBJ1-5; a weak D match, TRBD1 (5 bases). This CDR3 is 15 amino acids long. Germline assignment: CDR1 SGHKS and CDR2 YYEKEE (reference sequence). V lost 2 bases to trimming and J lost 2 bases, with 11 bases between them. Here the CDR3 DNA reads TGTGCCAGCAGCTTCCGGGGGATGGGCAATCAGCCCCAGCATTTT. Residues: CASSFRGMGNQPQHF. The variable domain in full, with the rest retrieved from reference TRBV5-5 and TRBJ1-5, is DAGVTQSPTHLIKTRGQQVTLRCSPISGHKSVSWYQQVLGQGPQFIFQYYEKEERGRGNFPDRFSARQFPNYSSELNVNALLLGDSALYLCASSFRGMGNQPQHFGDGTRLSIL.

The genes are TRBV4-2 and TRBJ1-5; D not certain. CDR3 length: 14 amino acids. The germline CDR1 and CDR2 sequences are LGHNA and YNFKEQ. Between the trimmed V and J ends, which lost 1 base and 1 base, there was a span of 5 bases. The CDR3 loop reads CASSQGGSNQPQHF. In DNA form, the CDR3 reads TGTGCCAGCAGCCAAGGCGGGAGCAATCAGCCCCAGCATTTT.

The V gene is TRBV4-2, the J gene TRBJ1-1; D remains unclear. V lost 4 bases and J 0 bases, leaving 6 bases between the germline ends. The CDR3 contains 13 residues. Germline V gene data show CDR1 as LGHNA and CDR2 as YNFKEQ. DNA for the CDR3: TGTGCCAGCAGCCCCGGGATGAACACTGAAGCTTTCTTT. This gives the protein CASSPGMNTEAFF.